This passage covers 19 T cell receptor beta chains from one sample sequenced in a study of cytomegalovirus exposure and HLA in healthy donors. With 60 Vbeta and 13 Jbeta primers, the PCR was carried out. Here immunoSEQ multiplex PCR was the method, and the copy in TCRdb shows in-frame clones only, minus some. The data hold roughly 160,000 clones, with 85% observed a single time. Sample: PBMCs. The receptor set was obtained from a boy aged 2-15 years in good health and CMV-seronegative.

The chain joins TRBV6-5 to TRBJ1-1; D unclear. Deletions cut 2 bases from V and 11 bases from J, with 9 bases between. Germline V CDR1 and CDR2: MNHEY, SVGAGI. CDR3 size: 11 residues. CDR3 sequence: CASSYMGRAFF. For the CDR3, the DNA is TGTGCCAGCAGTTACATGGGGAGGGCTTTCTTT.

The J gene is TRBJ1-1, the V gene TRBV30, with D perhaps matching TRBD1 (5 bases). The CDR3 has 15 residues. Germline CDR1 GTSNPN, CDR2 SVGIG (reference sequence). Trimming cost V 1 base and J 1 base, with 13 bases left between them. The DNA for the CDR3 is TGTGCCTGGAGTGGGACACCCGACGGGAACACTGAAGCTTTCTTT. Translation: CAWSGTPDGNTEAFF.

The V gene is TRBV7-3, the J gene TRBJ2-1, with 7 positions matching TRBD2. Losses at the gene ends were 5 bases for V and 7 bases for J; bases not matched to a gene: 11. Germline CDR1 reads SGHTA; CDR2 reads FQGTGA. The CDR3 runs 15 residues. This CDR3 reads CASSPPGGAANEQFF. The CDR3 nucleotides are TGTGCCAGCAGCCCCCCGGGGGGAGCGGCGAATGAGCAGTTCTTC.

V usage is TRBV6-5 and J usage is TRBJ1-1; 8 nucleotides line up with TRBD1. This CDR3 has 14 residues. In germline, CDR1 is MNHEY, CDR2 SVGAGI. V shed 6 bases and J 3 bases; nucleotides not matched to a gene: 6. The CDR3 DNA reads TGTGCCAGCAGGCCCGGGACAGGCGACACTGAAGCTTTCTTT. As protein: CASRPGTGDTEAFF.

CDR3 sequence: CSAPISTGWYF. The CDR3 DNA reads as TGCAGTGCCCCGATCAGCACAGGGTGGTACTTC. The chain is built from TRBV20-1 and TRBJ2-7, with D possibly being TRBD1 (6 bases). Germline V gene lookup returns CDR1 DFQATT and CDR2 SNEGSKA (reference sequence). CDR3 length equals 11 residues. V dropped 6 bases and J dropped 12 bases, with 18 bases sitting between them.

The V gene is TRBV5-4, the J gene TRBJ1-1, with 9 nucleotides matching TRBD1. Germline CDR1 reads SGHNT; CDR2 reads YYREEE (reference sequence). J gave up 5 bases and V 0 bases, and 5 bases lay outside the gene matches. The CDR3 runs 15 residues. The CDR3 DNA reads TGTGCCAGCAGCTTGGCGGACAGGGGTTTTACTGAAGCTTTCTTT. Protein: CASSLADRGFTEAFF. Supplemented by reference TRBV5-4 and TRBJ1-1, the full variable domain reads ETGVTQSPTHLIKTRGQQVTLRCSSQSGHNTVSWYQQALGQGPQFIFQYYREEENGRGNFPPRFSGLQFPNYSSELNVNALELDDSALYLCASSLADRGFTEAFFGQGTRLTVV.

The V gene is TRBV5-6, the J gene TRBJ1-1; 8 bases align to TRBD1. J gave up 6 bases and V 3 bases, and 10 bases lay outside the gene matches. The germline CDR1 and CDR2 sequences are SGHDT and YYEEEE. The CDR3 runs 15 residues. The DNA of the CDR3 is TGTGCCAGCAGCTATAATCAGGACAGGGTGGCTGAAGCTTTCTTT. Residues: CASSYNQDRVAEAFF. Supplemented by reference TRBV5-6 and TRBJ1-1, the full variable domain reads DAGVTQSPTHLIKTRGQQVTLRCSPKSGHDTVSWYQQALGQGPQFIFQYYEEEERQRGNFPDRFSGHQFPNYSSELNVNALLLGDSALYLCASSYNQDRVAEAFFGQGTRLTVV.

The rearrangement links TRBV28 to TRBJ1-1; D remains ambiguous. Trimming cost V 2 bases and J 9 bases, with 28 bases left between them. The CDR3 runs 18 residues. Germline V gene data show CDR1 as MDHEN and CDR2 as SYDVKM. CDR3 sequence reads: CASSLEWRVGKITVKAFF. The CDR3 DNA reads TGTGCCAGCAGTTTAGAGTGGAGGGTGGGGAAAATCACTGTAAAAGCTTTCTTT.

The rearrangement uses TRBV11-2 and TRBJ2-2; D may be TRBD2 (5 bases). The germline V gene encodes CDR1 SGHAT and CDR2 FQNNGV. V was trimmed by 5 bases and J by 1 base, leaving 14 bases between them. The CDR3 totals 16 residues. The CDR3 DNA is TGTGCCAGCAGCCCACGGACGGGGTGGAACACCGGGGAGCTGTTTTTT. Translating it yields CASSPRTGWNTGELFF.

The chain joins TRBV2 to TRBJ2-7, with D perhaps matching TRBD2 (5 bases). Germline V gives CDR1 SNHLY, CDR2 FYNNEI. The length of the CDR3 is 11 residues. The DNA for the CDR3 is TGTGCGATAGTCGACCGGGGAGAGCAGTACTTC. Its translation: CAIVDRGEQYF. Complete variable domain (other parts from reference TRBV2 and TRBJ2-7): EPEVTQTPSHQVTQMGQEVILRCVPISNHLYFYWYRQILGQKVEFLVSFYNNEISEKSEIFDDQFSVERPDGSNFTLKIRSTKLEDSAMYFCAIVDRGEQYFGPGTRLTVT.

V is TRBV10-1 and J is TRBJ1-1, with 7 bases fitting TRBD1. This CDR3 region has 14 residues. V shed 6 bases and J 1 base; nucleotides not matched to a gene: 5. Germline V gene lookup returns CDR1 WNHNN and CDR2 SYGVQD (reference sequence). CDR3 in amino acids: CASSKGAPNTEAFF. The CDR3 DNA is TGCGCCAGCAGCAAGGGGGCTCCGAACACTGAAGCTTTCTTT.

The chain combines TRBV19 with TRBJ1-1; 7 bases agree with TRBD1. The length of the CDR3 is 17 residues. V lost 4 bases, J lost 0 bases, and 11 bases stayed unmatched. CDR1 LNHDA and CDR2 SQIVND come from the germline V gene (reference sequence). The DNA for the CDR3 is TGTGCCAGTAGTAGACCAGGGGGTCGGCTCATGAACACTGAAGCTTTCTTT. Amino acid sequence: CASSRPGGRLMNTEAFF. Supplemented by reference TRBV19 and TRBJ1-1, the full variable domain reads DGGITQSPKYLFRKEGQNVTLSCEQNLNHDAMYWYRQDPGQGLRLIYYSQIVNDFQKGDIAEGYSVSREKKESFPLTVTSAQKNPTAFYLCASSRPGGRLMNTEAFFGQGTRLTVV.

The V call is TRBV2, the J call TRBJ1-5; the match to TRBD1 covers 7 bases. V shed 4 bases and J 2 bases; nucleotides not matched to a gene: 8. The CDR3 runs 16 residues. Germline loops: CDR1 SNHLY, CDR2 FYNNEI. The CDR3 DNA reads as TGTGCCAGCAGTGGAACAGGGGACGATCGCAATCAGCCCCAGCATTTT. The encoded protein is CASSGTGDDRNQPQHF.

Here the CDR3 reads CASSSGLSGANVLTF. CDR3 bases: TGCGCCAGCAGCTCTGGACTCTCTGGGGCCAACGTCCTGACTTTC. The chain couples TRBV5-1 to TRBJ2-6; a weak D match, TRBD2 (5 bases). Germline CDR1 is SGHRS and CDR2 is YFSETQ. The CDR3 contains 15 residues. V lost 3 bases, J lost 0 bases, and 7 bases lay in between.

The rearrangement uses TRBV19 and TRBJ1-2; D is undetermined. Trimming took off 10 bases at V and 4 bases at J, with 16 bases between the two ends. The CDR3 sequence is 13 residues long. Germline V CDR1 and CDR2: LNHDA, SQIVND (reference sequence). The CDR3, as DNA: TGTGCCACTCTCTCCGGACTGACCTATGGCTACACCTTC. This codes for CATLSGLTYGYTF. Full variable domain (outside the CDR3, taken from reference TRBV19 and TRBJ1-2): DGGITQSPKYLFRKEGQNVTLSCEQNLNHDAMYWYRQDPGQGLRLIYYSQIVNDFQKGDIAEGYSVSREKKESFPLTVTSAQKNPTAFYLCATLSGLTYGYTFGSGTRLTVV.

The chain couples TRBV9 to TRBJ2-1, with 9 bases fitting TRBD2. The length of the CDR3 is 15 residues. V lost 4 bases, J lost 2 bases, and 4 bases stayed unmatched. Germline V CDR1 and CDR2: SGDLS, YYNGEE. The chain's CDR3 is CASSLLAGPYNEQFF. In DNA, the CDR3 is TGTGCCAGCAGCTTACTAGCGGGTCCCTACAATGAGCAGTTCTTC.

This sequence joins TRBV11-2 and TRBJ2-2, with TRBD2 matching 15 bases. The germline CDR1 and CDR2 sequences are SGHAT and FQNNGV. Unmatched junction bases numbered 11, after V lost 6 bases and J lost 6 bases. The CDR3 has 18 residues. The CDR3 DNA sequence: TGTGCCAGCAGAAGGACTAGCGGGGGGGCGCTAAGTGCCGGGGAGCTGTTTTTT. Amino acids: CASRRTSGGALSAGELFF.

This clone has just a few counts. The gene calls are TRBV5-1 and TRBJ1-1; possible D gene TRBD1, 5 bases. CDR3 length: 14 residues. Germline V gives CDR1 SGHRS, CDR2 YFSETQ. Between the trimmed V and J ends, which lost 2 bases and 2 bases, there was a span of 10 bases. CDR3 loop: CASSFRGTNTEAFF. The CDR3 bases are TGCGCCAGCAGCTTTCGAGGGACTAACACTGAAGCTTTCTTT.

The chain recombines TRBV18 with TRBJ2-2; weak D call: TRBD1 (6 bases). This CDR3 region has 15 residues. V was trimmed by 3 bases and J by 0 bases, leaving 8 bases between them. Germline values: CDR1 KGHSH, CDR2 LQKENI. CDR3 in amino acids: CASSPGTTNTGELFF. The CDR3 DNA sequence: TGTGCCAGCTCACCGGGGACAACGAACACCGGGGAGCTGTTTTTT.